A selection of T cell receptor beta chains follows, all from one sample in a study of siplizumab effects on memory and regulatory T cells. Assay: immunoSEQ multiplex PCR; the TCRdb copy retains only in-frame clones and omits some. The data hold some 120,000 clones, with 90% to 95% observed a single time. Sequenced material: non-Treg CD4+ T cells sorted from blood. The receptors here all came from a human donor in good health. The CDR3 runs from the conserved cysteine through the conserved F or W. A D gene is named only where the DNA matches it firmly. Size values are once, few and many counts, or a class for expanded clones, and some rows have none.

abundance: NA
j_gene: TRBJ1-1
v_gene: TRBV11-3
d_gene: NA
CDR3aa: CASSLRVNTEAFF
CDR3nt: TGTGCCAGCAGCTTGCGGGTGAACACTGAAGCTTTCTTT

abundance: NA
j_gene: TRBJ2-7
v_gene: TRBV5-1
d_gene: NA
CDR3aa: CASSIRDLSYEQYF
CDR3nt: TGCGCCAGCAGCATCCGGGACTTGTCCTACGAGCAGTACTTC

abundance: NA
j_gene: TRBJ2-2
v_gene: TRBV5-1
d_gene: TRBD2
CDR3aa: CASSLSGMTGELFF
CDR3nt: TGCGCCAGCAGCTTGAGCGGGATGACCGGGGAGCTGTTTTTT

abundance: NA
j_gene: TRBJ1-2
v_gene: TRBV7-3
d_gene: TRBD1
CDR3aa: CASSLGQGAGGYTF
CDR3nt: TGTGCCAGCAGCTTAGGACAGGGGGCCGGCGGCTACACCTTC

abundance: NA
j_gene: TRBJ2-7
v_gene: TRBV5-4
d_gene: TRBD2
CDR3aa: CASSLGLATYEQYF
CDR3nt: TGTGCCAGCAGCTTGGGACTAGCCACCTACGAGCAGTACTTC

abundance: NA
j_gene: TRBJ1-3
v_gene: TRBV10-3
d_gene: TRBD1
CDR3aa: CAISDNGQGSGNTIYF
CDR3nt: TGTGCCATCAGTGACAACGGACAGGGTAGTGGAAACACCATATATTTT

abundance: NA
j_gene: TRBJ1-2
v_gene: TRBV29-1
d_gene: NA
CDR3aa: CSVWWNYGYTF
CDR3nt: TGCAGCGTTTGGTGGAACTATGGCTACACCTTC

abundance: NA
j_gene: TRBJ2-3
v_gene: TRBV19
d_gene: TRBD2
CDR3aa: CASSILGLGGSLHTQYF
CDR3nt: TGTGCCAGTAGTATCCTCGGTCTGGGCGGGAGTTTGCATACGCAGTATTTT

abundance: NA
j_gene: TRBJ1-2
v_gene: TRBV5-1
d_gene: NA
CDR3aa: CASSSYSTDYGYTF
CDR3nt: TGCGCCAGCAGCTCGTATAGTACGGACTATGGCTACACCTTC

abundance: NA
j_gene: TRBJ2-2
v_gene: TRBV2
d_gene: NA
CDR3aa: CATSDGNTGELFF
CDR3nt: TGTGCCACCTCGGACGGAAACACCGGGGAGCTGTTTTTT

abundance: NA
j_gene: TRBJ1-5
v_gene: TRBV7-9
d_gene: NA
CDR3aa: CASSAMWEKGNQPQHF
CDR3nt: TGTGCCAGCAGCGCAATGTGGGAAAAGGGTAATCAGCCCCAGCATTTT

abundance: NA
j_gene: TRBJ1-2
v_gene: TRBV10-3
d_gene: NA
CDR3aa: CAISPTGFDGYTF
CDR3nt: TGTGCCATCAGCCCTACAGGGTTCGATGGCTACACCTTC

abundance: NA
j_gene: TRBJ2-6
v_gene: TRBV5-1
d_gene: NA
CDR3aa: CASSLGSWGANVLTF
CDR3nt: TGCGCCAGCAGCTTGGGGTCGTGGGGGGCCAACGTCCTGACTTTC

abundance: NA
j_gene: TRBJ2-1
v_gene: TRBV9
d_gene: TRBD2
CDR3aa: CASSVEGLAGRDLSYNEQFF
CDR3nt: TGTGCCAGCAGCGTAGAGGGACTAGCGGGACGTGACCTCTCCTACAATGAGCAGTTCTTC

abundance: NA
j_gene: TRBJ1-1
v_gene: TRBV29-1
d_gene: TRBD1
CDR3aa: CSVEGTGGRAEAFF
CDR3nt: TGCAGCGTTGAAGGTACAGGGGGTAGGGCTGAAGCTTTCTTT

abundance: NA
j_gene: TRBJ2-3
v_gene: TRBV6-5
d_gene: TRBD1
CDR3aa: CASSYWAGGPDTQYF
CDR3nt: TGTGCCAGCAGTTACTGGGCAGGGGGCCCAGATACGCAGTATTTT

abundance: NA
j_gene: TRBJ2-1
v_gene: TRBV14
d_gene: TRBD2
CDR3aa: CASSQDRASGGSYNEQFF
CDR3nt: TGTGCCAGCAGCCAAGATAGGGCTAGCGGGGGGTCCTACAATGAGCAGTTCTTC

abundance: NA
j_gene: TRBJ2-5
v_gene: TRBV5-4
d_gene: TRBD1
CDR3aa: CASSPTGAGQETQYF
CDR3nt: TGTGCCAGCAGCCCCACAGGGGCCGGCCAAGAGACCCAGTACTTC

abundance: NA
j_gene: TRBJ1-2
v_gene: TRBV6-1
d_gene: NA
CDR3aa: CASSERSGNGYTF
CDR3nt: TGTGCCAGCAGTGAAAGGTCAGGGAATGGCTACACCTTC

abundance: NA
j_gene: TRBJ2-1
v_gene: TRBV5-1
d_gene: TRBD2
CDR3aa: CASSSTSGRASDEQFF
CDR3nt: TGCGCCAGCAGCTCGACTAGCGGGAGGGCCTCGGATGAGCAGTTCTTC

abundance: NA
j_gene: TRBJ2-3
v_gene: TRBV30
d_gene: NA
CDR3aa: CAWSLEDTQYF
CDR3nt: TGTGCCTGGAGCCTGGAAGATACGCAGTATTTT

abundance: NA
j_gene: TRBJ2-5
v_gene: TRBV2
d_gene: TRBD2
CDR3aa: CASRGLAGGKETQYF
CDR3nt: TGTGCCAGCAGGGGACTAGCGGGAGGCAAAGAGACCCAGTACTTC

abundance: NA
j_gene: TRBJ2-2
v_gene: TRBV6-5
d_gene: NA
CDR3aa: CASSYTMGRDTGELFF
CDR3nt: TGTGCCAGCAGTTACACGATGGGAAGGGACACCGGGGAGCTGTTTTTT

abundance: NA
j_gene: TRBJ2-5
v_gene: TRBV7-8
d_gene: NA
CDR3aa: CASRPKRQLQETQYF
CDR3nt: TGTGCCAGCAGACCGAAAAGACAGTTACAAGAGACCCAGTACTTC

abundance: NA
j_gene: TRBJ2-7
v_gene: TRBV4-2
d_gene: TRBD2
CDR3aa: CASSQASSGGTPYEQYF
CDR3nt: TGTGCCAGCAGCCAGGCATCGAGCGGGGGGACTCCCTACGAGCAGTACTTC

abundance: NA
j_gene: TRBJ2-3
v_gene: TRBV5-1
d_gene: NA
CDR3aa: CASSLGRGRTDTQYF
CDR3nt: TGCGCCAGCAGCTTGGGCAGGGGGAGGACAGATACGCAGTATTTT

abundance: once
j_gene: TRBJ1-6
v_gene: TRBV9
d_gene: NA
CDR3aa: CASSVDIGPSGYNSPLHF
CDR3nt: TGTGCCAGCAGCGTAGATATAGGGCCCTCAGGTTATAATTCACCCCTCCACTTT

abundance: NA
j_gene: TRBJ2-1
v_gene: TRBV5-6
d_gene: NA
CDR3aa: CASRLGDRQDLGEQFF
CDR3nt: TGTGCCAGCAGGTTGGGAGATCGTCAGGATTTAGGTGAGCAGTTCTTC

abundance: NA
j_gene: TRBJ1-4
v_gene: TRBV18
d_gene: NA
CDR3aa: CASSPRRSAANEKLFF
CDR3nt: TGTGCCAGCTCACCCCGGAGGAGCGCAGCTAATGAAAAACTGTTTTTT

abundance: NA
j_gene: TRBJ1-3
v_gene: TRBV6-6
d_gene: NA
CDR3aa: CASLGSPNYSGNTIYF
CDR3nt: TGTGCCAGCCTTGGGTCACCTAATTACTCTGGAAACACCATATATTTT

abundance: NA
j_gene: TRBJ2-3
v_gene: TRBV11-2
d_gene: TRBD2
CDR3aa: CASSFSPSGSLTDTQYF
CDR3nt: TGTGCCAGCAGTTTTAGCCCTAGCGGGAGTCTCACAGATACGCAGTATTTT

abundance: NA
j_gene: TRBJ2-3
v_gene: TRBV18
d_gene: NA
CDR3aa: CASSRNGQLTDTQYF
CDR3nt: TGTGCCAGCTCACGAAATGGACAGCTTACAGATACGCAGTATTTT

abundance: NA
j_gene: TRBJ2-2
v_gene: TRBV9
d_gene: NA
CDR3aa: CASSGAPGSVTGELFF
CDR3nt: TGTGCCAGCAGCGGGGCCCCCGGCAGCGTTACCGGGGAGCTGTTTTTT

abundance: NA
j_gene: TRBJ2-7
v_gene: TRBV6-5
d_gene: NA
CDR3aa: CATSPRWGVSEQYF
CDR3nt: TGTGCCACCTCGCCGCGCTGGGGGGTCTCCGAGCAGTACTTC

abundance: NA
j_gene: TRBJ2-3
v_gene: TRBV6-5
d_gene: NA
CDR3aa: CASSYSRFGTDTQYF
CDR3nt: TGTGCCAGCAGTTACTCTCGTTTCGGCACAGATACGCAGTATTTT

abundance: NA
j_gene: TRBJ2-3
v_gene: TRBV2
d_gene: NA
CDR3aa: CASSAVRSDTDTQYF
CDR3nt: TGTGCCAGCAGTGCCGTGCGGAGTGACACAGATACGCAGTATTTT

abundance: NA
j_gene: TRBJ1-2
v_gene: TRBV28
d_gene: NA
CDR3aa: CASRIQGNYGYTF
CDR3nt: TGTGCCAGCAGGATTCAGGGGAACTATGGCTACACCTTC

abundance: NA
j_gene: TRBJ1-4
v_gene: TRBV5-1
d_gene: NA
CDR3aa: CASSSQGTNEKLFF
CDR3nt: TGCGCCAGCAGCTCACAGGGAACTAATGAAAAACTGTTTTTT

abundance: NA
j_gene: TRBJ2-6
v_gene: TRBV5-1
d_gene: NA
CDR3aa: CASSLGGVSGANVLTF
CDR3nt: TGCGCCAGCAGCTTGGGAGGCGTCTCTGGGGCCAACGTCCTGACTTTC

abundance: NA
j_gene: TRBJ2-3
v_gene: TRBV5-1
d_gene: TRBD2
CDR3aa: CASSLALAGSTDTQYF
CDR3nt: TGCGCCAGCAGCTTGGCACTAGCGGGGAGCACAGATACGCAGTATTTT

abundance: NA
j_gene: TRBJ2-2
v_gene: TRBV4-2
d_gene: NA
CDR3aa: CASSQDPSAGELFF
CDR3nt: TGTGCCAGCAGCCAAGATCCTTCCGCCGGGGAGCTGTTTTTT

abundance: NA
j_gene: TRBJ1-1
v_gene: TRBV10-3
d_gene: NA
CDR3aa: CAISESTPGRGHTEAFF
CDR3nt: TGTGCCATCAGTGAGTCGACTCCAGGGCGGGGGCACACTGAAGCTTTCTTT

abundance: NA
j_gene: TRBJ1-5
v_gene: TRBV10-3
d_gene: NA
CDR3aa: CAIRPDGPGQPQHF
CDR3nt: TGTGCCATCAGACCCGACGGTCCAGGTCAGCCCCAGCATTTT

abundance: NA
j_gene: TRBJ1-1
v_gene: TRBV5-4
d_gene: NA
CDR3aa: CASSLLVGRNTEAFF
CDR3nt: TGTGCCAGCAGCTTGTTGGTTGGCAGGAACACTGAAGCTTTCTTT